This TCR beta chain was identified during a study of cytomegalovirus exposure and HLA in healthy donors. The study's findings and limits: There were 164 TCR beta chains listed as cytomegalovirus-associated. Later on, an analysis tied around 17,000 TCR beta sequences to HLA alleles at 0.05 false discovery rate. Reports described diagnosis of cytomegalovirus status by the classifier as highly specific and sensitive.

The PCR ran on 60 Vbeta and 13 Jbeta primers. Only in-frame clones appear in the TCRdb table, and some are missing; sequencing was by immunoSEQ multiplex PCR. The sample has 150,000 to 180,000 clones, 70% to 80% seen once. Details on this clone: Its antigen is not identified.

Germline trimming cut 2 bases from V and 5 bases from J; bases unmatched to any gene: 11. In germline, CDR1 is MRHNA, CDR2 SNTAGT. This CDR3 is built from 17 residues. The receptor was isolated from a man younger than 45 in good health and CMV-seropositive. The chain carries TRBV6-4 and TRBJ1-5; 8 bases agree with TRBD1. Sequencing was performed on PBMCs. The CDR3 DNA reads as TGTGCCAGCAGTGACACCCCTTCGGACAGGGACGATCAGCCCCAGCATTTT. Amino acids: CASSDTPSDRDDQPQHF.